One TCR beta chain is described in this entry. As originally analysed: The authors estimated nucleated cell counts from reference gene primer amplification. Libraries were prepared by immunoSEQ multiplex PCR; TCRdb keeps only in-frame clonotypes and omits some of them. V, J and clone size are those of that table, while D and trimming were read from the DNA. The table shows some 340,000 clones, with under 85% occurring only once. The sample comes from a study of blood T cell repertoires in COVID-19. Across the whole study: Samples came from the United States, Italy and Spain, spanning acute and convalescent COVID-19. PBMCs, B-cell-depleted T cells, or T cells provided the cDNA or gDNA that made up the material.

Germline-derived CDR1 and CDR2 are SEHNR and FQNEAQ (reference sequence). Between the trimmed V and J ends, which lost 4 bases and 2 bases, there was a span of 11 bases. This CDR3 region has 14 residues. Participant age was about 18 to 89 years, and participants resided in 24 US areas. Material: PBMCs or T cells enriched from blood (not recorded which). This TCR was sampled from a woman aged 45-65 years who had recovered from COVID-19. V gene TRBV7-9 combines with J gene TRBJ1-1; possibly TRBD1 for D (5 bases). As DNA, the CDR3 is TGTGCCAGCAGCTCGACCGGGGGTAACACTGAAGCTTTCTTT. This gives the protein CASSSTGGNTEAFF.